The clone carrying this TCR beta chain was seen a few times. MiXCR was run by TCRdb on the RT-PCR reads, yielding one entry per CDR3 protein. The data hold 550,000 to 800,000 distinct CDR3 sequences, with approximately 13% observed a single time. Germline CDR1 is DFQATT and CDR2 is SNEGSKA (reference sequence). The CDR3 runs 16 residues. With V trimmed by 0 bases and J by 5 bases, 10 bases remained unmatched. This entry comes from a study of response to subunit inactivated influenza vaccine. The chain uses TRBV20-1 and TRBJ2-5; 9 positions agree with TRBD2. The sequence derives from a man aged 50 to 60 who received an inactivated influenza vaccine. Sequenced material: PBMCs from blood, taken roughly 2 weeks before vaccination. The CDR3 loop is CSARDPWTSVLETQYF. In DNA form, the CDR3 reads TGCAGTGCTAGAGATCCATGGACTAGCGTACTGGAGACCCAGTACTTC.